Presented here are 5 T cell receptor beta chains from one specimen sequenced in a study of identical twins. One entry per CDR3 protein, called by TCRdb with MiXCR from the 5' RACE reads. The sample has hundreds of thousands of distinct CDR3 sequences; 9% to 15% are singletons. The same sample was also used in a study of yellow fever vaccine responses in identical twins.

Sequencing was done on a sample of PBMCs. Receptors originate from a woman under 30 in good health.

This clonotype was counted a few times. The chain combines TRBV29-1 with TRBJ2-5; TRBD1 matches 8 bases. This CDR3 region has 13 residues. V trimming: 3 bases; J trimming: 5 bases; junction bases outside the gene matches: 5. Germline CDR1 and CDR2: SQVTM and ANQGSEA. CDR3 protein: CSVDRGQGETQYF. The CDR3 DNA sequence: TGCAGCGTTGATCGAGGACAGGGTGAGACCCAGTACTTC.

CDR3 protein: CASSVDGGVIGELFF. Written as DNA, the CDR3 is TGTGCCAGCAGTGTCGACGGGGGGGTGATCGGGGAGCTGTTTTTT. The rearrangement links TRBV2 to TRBJ2-2; 8 nucleotides line up with TRBD2. Trimming at V came to 4 bases and at J to 7 bases, leaving 8 bases not matched to a gene. Germline CDR1 reads SNHLY; CDR2 reads FYNNEI. The CDR3 extends over 15 amino acids.

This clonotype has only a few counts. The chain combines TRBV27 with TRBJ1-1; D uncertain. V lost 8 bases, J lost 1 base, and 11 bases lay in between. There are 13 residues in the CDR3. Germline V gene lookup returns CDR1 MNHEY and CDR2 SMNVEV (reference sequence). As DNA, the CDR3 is TGTGCCAGCGGGGTAGACTCGAACACTGAAGCTTTCTTT. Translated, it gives CASGVDSNTEAFF.

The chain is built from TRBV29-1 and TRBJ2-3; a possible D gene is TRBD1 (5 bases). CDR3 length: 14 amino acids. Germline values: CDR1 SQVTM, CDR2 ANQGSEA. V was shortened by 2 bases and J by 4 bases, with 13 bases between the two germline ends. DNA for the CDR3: TGCAGCGTTGAACGGGCAGGGTCCGCAGATACGCAGTATTTT. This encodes CSVERAGSADTQYF.

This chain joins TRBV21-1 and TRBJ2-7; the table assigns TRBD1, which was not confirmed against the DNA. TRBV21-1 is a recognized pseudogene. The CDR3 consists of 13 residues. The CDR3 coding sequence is TGTGCCAGCAGCAAATCTGGACAGGGAGAGCAGTACTTC. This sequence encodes CASSKSGQGEQYF.